In its sample, the clone carrying this T cell receptor beta chain was seen many times. What it recognizes is unknown. This entry is derived from a study of CD8 T cells in ankylosing spondylitis. Whole-study findings and limits: As reported, disease-linked clones showed significant enrichment in matched ankylosing spondylitis synovial fluid.

TCRdb called the 5' RACE reads again in MiXCR, with one record for every CDR3 protein. The sample lists about 140,000 distinct CDR3 sequences; roughly 8% were seen once. CDR1 SGHTA and CDR2 FQGNSA come from the germline V gene. The CDR3 has 14 amino acids. Trimming stripped 5 bases from V and 5 bases from J, with 12 bases between. The source of this sequence is a male donor with ankylosing spondylitis. The chain couples TRBV7-2 to TRBJ2-2; D may match TRBD1 or TRBD2 (5 bases each). Sequences were obtained from synovial fluid, either unsorted or a sorted T cell fraction (not recorded which). CDR3 protein: CASSIKWGTGELFF. The CDR3 DNA reads TGTGCCAGCAGCATCAAGTGGGGGACCGGGGAGCTGTTTTTT. Drawing the rest from reference TRBV7-2 and TRBJ2-2, the complete variable domain is GAGVSQSPSNKVTEKGKDVELRCDPISGHTALYWYRQSLGQGLEFLIYFQGNSAPDKSGLPSDRFSAERTGGSVSTLTIQRTQQEDSAVYLCASSIKWGTGELFFGEGSRLTVL.